The 24 T cell receptor beta chains presented below share a single source sample, sequenced in a study of monozygotic twins with inflammatory bowel disease. With the 5' RACE reads reprocessed, TCRdb shows one record per CDR3 protein and no DNA. This table lists roughly 330,000 distinct CDR3 sequences. The sample was blood. Every receptor here comes from a human donor with ulcerative colitis or Crohn's disease, or a healthy co-twin of an affected twin (not recorded which).

The chain couples TRBV28 to TRBJ1-2; absent DNA, TCRdb's TRBD1 call cannot be checked. The CDR3 covers 16 residues. The germline V gene has CDR1 MDHEN and CDR2 SYDVKM. The CDR3 sequence is CASSWGWDTHYYGYTF.

The rearrangement uses TRBV4-1 and TRBJ1-5; TCRdb's D call, TRBD1, is unchecked because there is no DNA. The CDR3 covers 14 residues. Per germline, CDR1 MGHRA and CDR2 YSYEKL. The CDR3 protein is CASSHGPPNQPQHF.

The chain links TRBV20-1 to TRBJ2-5. CDR3 length equals 12 residues. CDR1 and CDR2 from the germline V gene are DFQATT and SNEGSKA (reference sequence). The CDR3 loop reads CSASSRQETQYF.

This chain links TRBV7-2 with TRBJ2-5. The CDR3 length is 13 residues. CDR1 and CDR2 from the germline V gene are SGHTA and FQGNSA. This CDR3 is CASSFSGQETQYF.

The chain uses TRBV25-1 and TRBJ2-2. The germline V gene has CDR1 MGHDK and CDR2 SYGVNS. The CDR3 has 12 residues. The CDR3 sequence: CASRRPAGELFF.

The chain is built from TRBV20-1 and TRBJ1-6; TCRdb picks TRBD1, but there is no DNA to check that call. The germline V gene encodes CDR1 DFQATT and CDR2 SNEGSKA (reference sequence). The CDR3 covers 12 residues. The CDR3 is CSARDSNSPLHF.

The chain is built from TRBV5-6 and TRBJ2-3. The V gene's germline CDR1 is SGHDT and CDR2 YYEEEE. This CDR3 is built from 15 residues. CDR3 region: CASSLGYTSTDTQYF.

The CDR3: CSARGLTGELFF. V gene TRBV20-1 combines with J gene TRBJ2-2; lacking DNA, the TRBD2 call made by TCRdb goes unchecked. This CDR3 has 12 amino acids. In germline, CDR1 is DFQATT, CDR2 SNEGSKA (reference sequence).

The chain carries TRBV6-5 and TRBJ2-4; there is no DNA to check the TCRdb D call of TRBD1. This CDR3 contains 15 residues. CDR1 and CDR2 from the germline V gene are MNHEY and SVGAGI. CDR3 in amino acids: CASSSTELAKNIQYF.

The rearrangement joins TRBV4-1 to TRBJ2-6; with no DNA, the TCRdb D assignment of TRBD2 cannot be verified. The CDR3 totals 16 residues. CDR1 MGHRA and CDR2 YSYEKL come from the germline V gene. CDR3 residues: CASSQGAASGANVLTF.

This CDR3 reads CSVVRLAPAGETQYF. The chain recombines TRBV20-1 with TRBJ2-5; checking the TCRdb D call of TRBD2 is not possible without DNA. Looked up from germline, CDR1 is DFQATT and CDR2 is SNEGSKA (reference sequence). This CDR3 is 15 amino acids long.

The V gene is TRBV6-5, the J gene TRBJ2-7; TCRdb's D call of TRBD2 is untestable without DNA. The germline V gene has CDR1 MNHEY and CDR2 SVGAGI. The CDR3 loop spans 14 amino acids. The CDR3 loop reads CASSSLGQSYEQYF.

The chain links TRBV7-6 to TRBJ2-3; TCRdb proposes TRBD1, but this gene call is untestable without DNA. CDR1 is SGHVS, CDR2 FNYEAQ, per germline. The CDR3 is 16 residues long. The CDR3 here is CASSSRLDKDTDTQYF.

The chain is built from TRBV5-4 and TRBJ2-1. CDR3 length: 12 amino acids. Germline V gene sequence: CDR1 SGHNT, CDR2 YYREEE (reference sequence). This CDR3 is CASSLEHDEQFF.

The chain links TRBV11-1 to TRBJ1-2; lacking DNA, the TRBD1 call made by TCRdb goes unchecked. CDR3 size: 18 residues. Germline assignment: CDR1 SGHAT and CDR2 FQDESV (reference sequence). The chain's CDR3 is CASSSNTGGTGGFYGYTF.

This rearrangement joins TRBV5-1 to TRBJ1-1; TCRdb calls TRBD1, which cannot be checked without DNA. The CDR3 extends over 14 amino acids. The germline CDR1 and CDR2 sequences are SGHRS and YFSETQ. CDR3 in amino acids: CVSSPDRPNTEAFF.

The V and J genes are TRBV24-1 and TRBJ2-3; TCRdb's D gene call, TRBD1, goes unchecked for lack of DNA. The CDR3 consists of 15 residues. The germline CDR1 and CDR2 sequences are KGHDR and SFDVKD. CDR3 region: CATSDPDRVTDTQYF.

V is TRBV6-1 and J is TRBJ2-1. Germline-derived CDR1 and CDR2 are MNHNS and SASEGT. The CDR3 spans 15 residues. CDR3 sequence reads: CASSLAGVPNNEQFF.

The chain couples TRBV7-9 to TRBJ2-2; TCRdb gives TRBD1 as the D gene, but with no DNA this cannot be confirmed. This CDR3 region has 16 residues. Germline values: CDR1 SEHNR, CDR2 FQNEAQ (reference sequence). This CDR3 reads CASSPPGQGLAGELFF.

The V and J genes are TRBV20-1 and TRBJ1-2; lacking DNA, the TRBD1 call made by TCRdb goes unchecked. Germline V CDR1 and CDR2: DFQATT, SNEGSKA (reference sequence). The CDR3 totals 17 residues. The CDR3 here is CSARERRIKTGQVDYTF.

The V and J genes are TRBV29-1 and TRBJ2-1. Germline CDR1 SQVTM, CDR2 ANQGSEA. This CDR3 spans 12 amino acids. The CDR3 is CSVSRAKDEQFF.

V gene TRBV2 combines with J gene TRBJ2-1; TCRdb's D call, TRBD1, is unchecked because there is no DNA. The CDR3 length is 15 residues. The germline V gene encodes CDR1 SNHLY and CDR2 FYNNEI. This chain's CDR3 is CASSVWTGASNEQFF.

This chain connects TRBV27 to TRBJ2-3; the D call of TRBD2 rests on TCRdb alone, since no DNA is present to check it. The CDR3 extends over 18 amino acids. In germline, CDR1 is MNHEY, CDR2 SMNVEV (reference sequence). The CDR3 sequence: CASSLDGFAGGVWDTQYF.

V gene TRBV20-1 combines with J gene TRBJ1-1; TCRdb's D call of TRBD1 is untestable without DNA. The CDR3 length is 12 residues. CDR1 and CDR2 from the germline V gene are DFQATT and SNEGSKA (reference sequence). This CDR3 reads CSAGRGRTEAFF.